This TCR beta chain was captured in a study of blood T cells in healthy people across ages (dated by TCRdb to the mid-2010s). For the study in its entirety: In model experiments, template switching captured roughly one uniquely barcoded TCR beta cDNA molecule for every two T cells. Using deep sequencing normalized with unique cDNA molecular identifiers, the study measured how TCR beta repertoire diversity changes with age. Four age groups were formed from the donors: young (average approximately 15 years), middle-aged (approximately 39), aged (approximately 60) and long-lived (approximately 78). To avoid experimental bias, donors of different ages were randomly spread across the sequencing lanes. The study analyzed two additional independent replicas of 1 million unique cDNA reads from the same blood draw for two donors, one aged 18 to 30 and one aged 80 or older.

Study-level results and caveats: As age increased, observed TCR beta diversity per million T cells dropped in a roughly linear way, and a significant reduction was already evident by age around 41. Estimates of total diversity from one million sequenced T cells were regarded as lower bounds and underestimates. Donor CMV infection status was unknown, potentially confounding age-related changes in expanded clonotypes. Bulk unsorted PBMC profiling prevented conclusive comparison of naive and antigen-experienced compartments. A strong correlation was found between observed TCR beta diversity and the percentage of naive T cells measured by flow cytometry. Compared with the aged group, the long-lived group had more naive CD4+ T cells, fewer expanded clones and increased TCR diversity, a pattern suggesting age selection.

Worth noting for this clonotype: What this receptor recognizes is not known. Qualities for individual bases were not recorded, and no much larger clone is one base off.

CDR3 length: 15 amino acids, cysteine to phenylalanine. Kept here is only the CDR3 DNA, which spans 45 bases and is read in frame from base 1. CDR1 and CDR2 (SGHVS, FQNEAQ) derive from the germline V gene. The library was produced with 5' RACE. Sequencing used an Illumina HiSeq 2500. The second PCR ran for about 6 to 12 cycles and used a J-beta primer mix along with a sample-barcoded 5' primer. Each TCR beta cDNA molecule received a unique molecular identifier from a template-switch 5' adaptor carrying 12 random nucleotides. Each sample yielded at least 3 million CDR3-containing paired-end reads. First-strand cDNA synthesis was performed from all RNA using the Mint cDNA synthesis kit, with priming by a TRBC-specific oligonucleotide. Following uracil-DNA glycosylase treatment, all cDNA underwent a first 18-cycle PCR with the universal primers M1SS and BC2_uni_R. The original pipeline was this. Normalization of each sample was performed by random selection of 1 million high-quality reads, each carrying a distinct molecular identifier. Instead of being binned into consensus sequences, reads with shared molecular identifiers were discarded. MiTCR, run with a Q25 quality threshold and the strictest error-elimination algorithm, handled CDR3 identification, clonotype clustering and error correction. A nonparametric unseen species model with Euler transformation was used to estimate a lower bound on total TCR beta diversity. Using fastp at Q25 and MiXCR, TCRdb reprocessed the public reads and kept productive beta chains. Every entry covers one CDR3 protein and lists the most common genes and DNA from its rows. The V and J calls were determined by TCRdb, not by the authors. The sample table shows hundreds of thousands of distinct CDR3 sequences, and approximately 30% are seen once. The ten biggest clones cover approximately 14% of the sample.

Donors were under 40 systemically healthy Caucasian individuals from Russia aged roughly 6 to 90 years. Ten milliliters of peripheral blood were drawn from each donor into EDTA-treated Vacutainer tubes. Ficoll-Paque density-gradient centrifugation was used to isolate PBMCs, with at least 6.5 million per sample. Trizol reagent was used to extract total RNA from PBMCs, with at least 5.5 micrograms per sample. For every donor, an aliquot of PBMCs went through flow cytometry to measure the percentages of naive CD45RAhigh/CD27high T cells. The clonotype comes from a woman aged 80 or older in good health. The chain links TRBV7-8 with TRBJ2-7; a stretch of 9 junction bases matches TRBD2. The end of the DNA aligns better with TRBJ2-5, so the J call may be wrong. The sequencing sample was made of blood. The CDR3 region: CASSLGGGAPETQYF. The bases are TGTGCCAGCAGCTTGGGCGGGGGGGCCCCCGAGACCCAGTACTTC.